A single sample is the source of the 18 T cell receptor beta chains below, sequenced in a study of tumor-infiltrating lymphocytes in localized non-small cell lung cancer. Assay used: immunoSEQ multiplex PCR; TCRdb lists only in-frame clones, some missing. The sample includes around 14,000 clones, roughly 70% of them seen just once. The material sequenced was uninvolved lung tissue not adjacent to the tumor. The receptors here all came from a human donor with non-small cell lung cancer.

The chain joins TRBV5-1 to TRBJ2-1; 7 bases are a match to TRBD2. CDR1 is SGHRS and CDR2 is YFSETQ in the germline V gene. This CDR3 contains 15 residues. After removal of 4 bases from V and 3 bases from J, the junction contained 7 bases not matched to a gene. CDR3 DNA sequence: TGCGCCAGCAGCGGGAGCGGGACTCTCTACAATGAGCAGTTCTTC. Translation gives CASSGSGTLYNEQFF.

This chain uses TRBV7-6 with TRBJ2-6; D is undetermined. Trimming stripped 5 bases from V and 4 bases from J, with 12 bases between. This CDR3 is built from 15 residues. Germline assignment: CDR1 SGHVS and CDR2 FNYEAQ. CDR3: CASSPRQRGANVLTF. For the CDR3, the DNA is TGTGCCAGCAGCCCCCGTCAGAGGGGGGCCAACGTCCTGACTTTC. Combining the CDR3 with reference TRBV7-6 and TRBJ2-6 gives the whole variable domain GAGVSQSPRYKVTKRGQDVALRCDPISGHVSLYWYRQALGQGPEFLTYFNYEAQQDKSGLPNDRFSAERPEGSISTLTIQRTEQRDSAMYRCASSPRQRGANVLTFGAGSRLTVL.

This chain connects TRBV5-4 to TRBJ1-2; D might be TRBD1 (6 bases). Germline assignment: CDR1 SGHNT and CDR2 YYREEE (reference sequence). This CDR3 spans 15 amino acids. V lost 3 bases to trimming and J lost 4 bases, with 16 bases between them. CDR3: CASSSPGGSFYGYTF. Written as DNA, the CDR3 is TGTGCCAGCAGCTCTCCCGGGGGCTCCTTCTATGGCTACACCTTC.

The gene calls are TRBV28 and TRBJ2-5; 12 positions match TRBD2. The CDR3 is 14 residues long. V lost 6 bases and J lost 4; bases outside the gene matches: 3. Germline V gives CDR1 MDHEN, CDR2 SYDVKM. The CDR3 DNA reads TGTGCCAGCAGCGAGGGACTAGCGGGAGAGACCCAGTACTTC. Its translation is CASSEGLAGETQYF.

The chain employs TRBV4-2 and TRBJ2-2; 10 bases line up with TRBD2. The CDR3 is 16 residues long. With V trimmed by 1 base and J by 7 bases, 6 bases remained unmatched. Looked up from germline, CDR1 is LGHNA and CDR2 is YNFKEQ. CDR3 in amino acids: CASSQGAGGLSGELFF. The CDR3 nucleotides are TGTGCCAGCAGCCAAGGAGCGGGGGGGCTGAGCGGGGAGCTGTTTTTT.

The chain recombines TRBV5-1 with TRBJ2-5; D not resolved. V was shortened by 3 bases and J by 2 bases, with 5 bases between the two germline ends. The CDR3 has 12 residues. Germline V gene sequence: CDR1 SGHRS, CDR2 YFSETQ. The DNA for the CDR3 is TGCGCCAGCAGCTGGCGGCAAGAGACCCAGTACTTC. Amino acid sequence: CASSWRQETQYF. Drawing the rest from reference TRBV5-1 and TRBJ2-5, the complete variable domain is KAGVTQTPRYLIKTRGQQVTLSCSPISGHRSVSWYQQTPGQGLQFLFEYFSETQRNKGNFPGRFSGRQFSNSRSEMNVSTLELGDSALYLCASSWRQETQYFGPGTRLLVL.

Here the CDR3 reads CASSGGENQPQHF. CDR3 bases: TGTGCCAGCAGTGGTGGGGAGAATCAGCCCCAGCATTTT. The J gene is TRBJ1-5, the V gene TRBV25-1, with unresolved D. The CDR3 is made up of 13 amino acids. Per the germline V gene, CDR1 is MGHDK and CDR2 is SYGVNS. Trimming pared 4 bases from V and 4 bases from J, leaving 8 bases between.

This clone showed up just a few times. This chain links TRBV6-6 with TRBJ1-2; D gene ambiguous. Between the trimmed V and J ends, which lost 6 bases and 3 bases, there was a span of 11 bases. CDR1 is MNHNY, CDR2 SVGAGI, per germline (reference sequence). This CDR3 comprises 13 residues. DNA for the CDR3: TGTGCCAGCAGCTTCACTGGGGACTATGGCTACACCTTC. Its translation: CASSFTGDYGYTF.

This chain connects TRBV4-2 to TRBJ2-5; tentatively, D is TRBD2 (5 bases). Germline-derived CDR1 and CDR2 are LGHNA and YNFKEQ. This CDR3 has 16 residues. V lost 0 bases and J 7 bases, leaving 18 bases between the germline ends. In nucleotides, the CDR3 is TGTGCCAGCAGCCAAGATGAACTAGGTTGGGGAGCGACCCAGTACTTC. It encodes CASSQDELGWGATQYF.

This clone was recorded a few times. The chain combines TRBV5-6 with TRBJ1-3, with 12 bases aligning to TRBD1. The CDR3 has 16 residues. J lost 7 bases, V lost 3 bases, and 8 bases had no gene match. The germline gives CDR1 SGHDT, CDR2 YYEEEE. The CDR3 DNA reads TGTGCCAGCAGCTCCAACCGGGACAGGGGGCGGAACACCATATATTTT. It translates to CASSSNRDRGRNTIYF. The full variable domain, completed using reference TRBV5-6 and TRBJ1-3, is DAGVTQSPTHLIKTRGQQVTLRCSPKSGHDTVSWYQQALGQGPQFIFQYYEEEERQRGNFPDRFSGHQFPNYSSELNVNALLLGDSALYLCASSSNRDRGRNTIYFGEGSWLTVV.

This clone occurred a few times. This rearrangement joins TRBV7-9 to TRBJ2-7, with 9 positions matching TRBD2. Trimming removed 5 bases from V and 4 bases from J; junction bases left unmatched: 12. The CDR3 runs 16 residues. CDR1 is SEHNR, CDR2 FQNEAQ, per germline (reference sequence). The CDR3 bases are TGTGCCAGCAGCCACGCCCGGGCTAGCGGGAAGTACGAGCAGTACTTC. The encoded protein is CASSHARASGKYEQYF.

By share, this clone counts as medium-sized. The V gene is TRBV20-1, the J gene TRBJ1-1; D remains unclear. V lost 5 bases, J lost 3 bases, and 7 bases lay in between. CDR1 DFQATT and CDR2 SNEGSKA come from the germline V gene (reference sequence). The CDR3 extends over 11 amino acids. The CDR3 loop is CSAFLHTEAFF. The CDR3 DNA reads TGCAGTGCTTTCCTTCACACTGAAGCTTTCTTT.

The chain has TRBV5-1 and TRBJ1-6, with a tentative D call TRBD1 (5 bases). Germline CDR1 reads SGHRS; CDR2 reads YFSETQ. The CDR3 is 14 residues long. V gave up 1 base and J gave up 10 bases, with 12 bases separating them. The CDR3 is CASSLSGGGSPLHF. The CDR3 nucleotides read TGCGCCAGCAGCTTGAGCGGGGGAGGGTCACCCCTCCACTTT.

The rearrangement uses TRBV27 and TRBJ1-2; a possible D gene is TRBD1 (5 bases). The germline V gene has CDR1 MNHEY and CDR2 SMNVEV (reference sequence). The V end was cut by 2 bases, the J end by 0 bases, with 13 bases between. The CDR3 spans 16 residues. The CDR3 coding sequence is TGTGCCAGCAGTTTAGGGCGACAGCCGACTAACTATGGCTACACCTTC. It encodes CASSLGRQPTNYGYTF.

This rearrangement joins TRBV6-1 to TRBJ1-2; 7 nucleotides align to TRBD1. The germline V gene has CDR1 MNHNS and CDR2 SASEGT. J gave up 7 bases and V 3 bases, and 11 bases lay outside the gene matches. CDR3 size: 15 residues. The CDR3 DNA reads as TGTGCCAGCAGTGACCAACCGGGACAGTTGGCTGGCTACACCTTC. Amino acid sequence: CASSDQPGQLAGYTF.

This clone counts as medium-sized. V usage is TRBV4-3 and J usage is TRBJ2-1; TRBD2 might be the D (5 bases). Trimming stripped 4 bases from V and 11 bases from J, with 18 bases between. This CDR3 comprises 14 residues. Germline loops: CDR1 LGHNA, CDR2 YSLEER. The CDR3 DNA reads TGCGCCAGCAGCCGGTTCCCCGGGGAGAATCAGCAGTTCTTC. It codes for CASSRFPGENQQFF.

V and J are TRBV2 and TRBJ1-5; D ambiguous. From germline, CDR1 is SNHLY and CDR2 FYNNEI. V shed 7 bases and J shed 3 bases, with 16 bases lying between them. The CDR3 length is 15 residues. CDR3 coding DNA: TGTGCCAGCAAGCTCTCAGCTATAACCAATCAGCCCCAGCATTTT. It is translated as CASKLSAITNQPQHF.

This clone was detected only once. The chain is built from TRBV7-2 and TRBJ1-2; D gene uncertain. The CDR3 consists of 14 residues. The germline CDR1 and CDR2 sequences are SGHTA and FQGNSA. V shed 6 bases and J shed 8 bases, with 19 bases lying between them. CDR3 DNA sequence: TGTGCCAGCAGGAGTCGTACTGGAGGGCACGGCTACACCTTC. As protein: CASRSRTGGHGYTF.